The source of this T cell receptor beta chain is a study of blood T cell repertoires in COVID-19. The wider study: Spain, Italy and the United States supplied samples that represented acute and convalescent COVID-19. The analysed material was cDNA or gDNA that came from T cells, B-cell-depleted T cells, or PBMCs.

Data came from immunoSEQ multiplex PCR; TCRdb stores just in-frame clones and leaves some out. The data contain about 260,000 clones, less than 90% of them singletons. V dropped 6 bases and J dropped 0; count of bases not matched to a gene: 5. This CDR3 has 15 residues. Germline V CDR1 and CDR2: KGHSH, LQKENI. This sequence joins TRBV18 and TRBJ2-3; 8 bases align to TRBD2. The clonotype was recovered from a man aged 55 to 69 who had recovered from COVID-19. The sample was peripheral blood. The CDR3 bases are TGTGCCAGCTCTCAACTAGCGGAAAGCACAGATACGCAGTATTTT. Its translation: CASSQLAESTDTQYF.